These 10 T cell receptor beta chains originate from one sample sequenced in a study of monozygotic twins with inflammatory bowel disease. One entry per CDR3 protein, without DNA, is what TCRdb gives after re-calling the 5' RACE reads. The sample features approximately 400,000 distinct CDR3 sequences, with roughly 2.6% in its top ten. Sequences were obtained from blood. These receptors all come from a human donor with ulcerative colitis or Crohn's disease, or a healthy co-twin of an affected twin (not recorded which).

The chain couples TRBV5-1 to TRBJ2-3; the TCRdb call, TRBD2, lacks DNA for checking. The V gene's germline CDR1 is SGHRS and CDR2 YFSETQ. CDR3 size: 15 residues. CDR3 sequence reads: CASSFTSGTTDTQYF.

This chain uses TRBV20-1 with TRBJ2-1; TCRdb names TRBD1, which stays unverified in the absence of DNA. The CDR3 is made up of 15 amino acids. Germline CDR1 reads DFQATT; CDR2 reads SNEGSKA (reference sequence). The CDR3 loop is CSARGGAGGYNEQFF.

Here the CDR3 reads CASSDRGKDLTF. The rearrangement links TRBV7-9 to TRBJ2-6; the TCRdb call, TRBD1, lacks DNA for checking. CDR1 and CDR2 (germline): SEHNR, FQNEAQ (reference sequence). CDR3 length: 12 amino acids.

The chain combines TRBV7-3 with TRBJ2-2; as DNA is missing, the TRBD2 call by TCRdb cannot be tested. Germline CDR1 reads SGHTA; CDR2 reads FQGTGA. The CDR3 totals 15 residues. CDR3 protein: CASSFSGGATGELFF.

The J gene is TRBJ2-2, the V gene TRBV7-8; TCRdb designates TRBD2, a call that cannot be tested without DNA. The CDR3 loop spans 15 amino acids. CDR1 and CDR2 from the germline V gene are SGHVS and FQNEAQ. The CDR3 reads CASSFQRGSTGELFF.

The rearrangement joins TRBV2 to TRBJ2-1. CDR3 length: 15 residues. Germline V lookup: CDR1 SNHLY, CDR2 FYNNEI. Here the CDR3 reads CASSEVGNNRNEQFF.

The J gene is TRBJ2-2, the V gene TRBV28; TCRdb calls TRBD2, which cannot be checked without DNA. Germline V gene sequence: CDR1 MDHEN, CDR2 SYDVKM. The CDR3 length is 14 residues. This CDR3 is CASSFLPPTGELFF.

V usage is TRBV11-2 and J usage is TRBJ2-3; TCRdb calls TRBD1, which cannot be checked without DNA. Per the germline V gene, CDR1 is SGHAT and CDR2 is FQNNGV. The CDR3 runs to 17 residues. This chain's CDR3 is CASSPFRGPTSTDTQYF.

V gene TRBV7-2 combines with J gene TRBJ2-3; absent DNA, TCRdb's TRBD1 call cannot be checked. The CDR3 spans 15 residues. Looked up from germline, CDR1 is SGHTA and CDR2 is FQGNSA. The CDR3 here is CASSLVQGAGDTQYF.

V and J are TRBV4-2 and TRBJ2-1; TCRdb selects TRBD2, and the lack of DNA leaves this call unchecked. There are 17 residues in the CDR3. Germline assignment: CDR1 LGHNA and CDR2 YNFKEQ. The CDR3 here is CASSQVLTSGGNNEQFF.